What follows describes a single T cell receptor beta chain. By how much of the sample it makes up, this clonotype is medium-sized (0.01 to 0.1%). The antigen it recognizes is unknown. Base qualities are not recorded, but no much larger clone differs from it by a single base. V loses 3 bases at its end and J loses 3 bases; junction bases beyond the gene matches: 15. The CDR3 holds 18 amino acids from the cysteine to the phenylalanine. Only CDR3 DNA is held: 54 bases, read in frame from base 1. According to the germline V gene, CDR1 reads KGHDR and CDR2 reads SFDVKD. TCRdb lists the instrument as Illumina MiSeq. TCRdb handled the public reads itself, with Q25 trimming in fastp and clone calling in MiXCR, and kept productive beta chains. A single entry per CDR3 protein holds the most common genes and DNA from its merged rows. This sample gives about 4,500 distinct CDR3 sequences in total; 7.5% to 10% of them show up just once. 33% of the sample rests with the top ten.

This sample is part of a study. The specimen sequenced was CD4+ T cells from peripheral blood. The sequence joins TRBV24-1 to TRBJ2-5, with TRBD2 matching 7 junction bases. This clonotype was sampled from a human donor with rheumatoid arthritis. CDR3 protein: CATSDAYDAMGREETQYF. The DNA sequence reads TGTGCCACCAGTGATGCCTACGACGCGATGGGGAGGGAAGAGACCCAGTACTTC.